This T cell receptor beta chain was captured in a study of T-cell memory formation after mild COVID-19. Study results and caveats: Prior to infection, memory already included some responding clones, suggesting cross-reactive memory joined.

A 5'RACE reaction primed in the constant segment made cDNA libraries of TCR alpha and TCR beta, and these carried sample barcodes and UMIs. TCRdb reanalysed the 5' RACE reads using MiXCR and keeps one entry per CDR3 protein. The repertoire holds about 82,000 distinct CDR3 sequences, with approximately 15% as singletons. Worth noting for this clonotype: Its antigen is unknown.

Looked up from germline, CDR1 is MDHEN and CDR2 is SYDVKM. The CDR3 length is 15 residues. V was clipped by 6 bases and J by 3 bases; unmatched bases: 5. The receptor was isolated from a man aged 18 to 29 who had mild COVID-19 (a few samples of this study predate the infection). Cell type and time point are not known. This rearrangement joins TRBV28 to TRBJ2-6, with TRBD1 matching 7 bases. The sequenced sample consisted of PBMCs or a T cell subset sorted from them (not recorded which). CDR3 sequence: CASRRQGFGANVLTF. The CDR3 DNA sequence: TGTGCCAGCAGAAGACAGGGATTTGGGGCCAACGTCCTGACTTTC.